Presented here are 6 T cell receptor beta chains from one specimen sequenced in a study of regulatory T cells in long-lasting Graves disease. For TCR beta, libraries came from iRepertoire HTBI primers and Arm-PCR of CDR3 regions. TCRdb passed the multiplex PCR reads through MiXCR, listing each CDR3 protein once. The sample shows 530,000 or so distinct CDR3 sequences, roughly 16% of them seen only once. This sample's time point: newly diagnosed GD, antithyroid drugs for less than 3 months. Preparation of the TCR library used RNA extracted from PBMCs. The sample was also linked to a second study, of T cells in Graves' hyperthyroidism and ophthalmopathy.

The source was peripheral blood mononuclear cells (PBMCs), collected at new diagnosis, from a patient treated with antithyroid drugs. The receptors originated from a man between 18 and 35 years old with Graves disease.

The chain uses TRBV7-2 and TRBJ1-3; no clear D. The V and J ends lost 1 base and 4 bases respectively, with 8 bases between them. This CDR3 comprises 14 residues. CDR1 and CDR2 from the germline V gene are SGHTA and FQGNSA. CDR3: CASSLGQRGNTIYF. The CDR3, as DNA: TGTGCCAGCAGCTTAGGCCAGCGGGGAAACACCATATATTTT.

CDR3 in amino acids: CASSENYPGVNSPLHF. The CDR3 DNA sequence: TGTGCCAGCAGTGAAAATTATCCAGGGGTTAATTCACCCCTCCACTTT. The chain combines TRBV6-1 with TRBJ1-6, with D maybe TRBD1 (6 bases). This CDR3 has 16 amino acids. V lost 2 bases, J lost 6 bases, and 14 bases lay in between. CDR1 is MNHNS, CDR2 SASEGT, per germline.

The rearrangement links TRBV2 to TRBJ2-4; TRBD1 matches 8 bases. Germline V lookup: CDR1 SNHLY, CDR2 FYNNEI. This CDR3 region has 17 residues. Losses at the gene ends were 5 bases for V and 0 bases for J; bases not matched to a gene: 9. The chain's CDR3 is CASSSGQVKLAKNIQYF. As DNA, the CDR3 is TGTGCCAGCAGTTCGGGACAGGTGAAGCTAGCCAAAAACATTCAGTACTTC.

The table lists this clonotype with many counts. The V and J genes are TRBV27 and TRBJ2-7; 7 nucleotides agree with TRBD1. CDR3 size: 14 residues. From germline, CDR1 is MNHEY and CDR2 SMNVEV (reference sequence). V gave up 5 bases and J gave up 4 bases; unmatched junction bases: 8. DNA of the CDR3: TGTGCCAGCAGTCTCCACGGGACAGTTTACGAGCAGTACTTC. This encodes CASSLHGTVYEQYF.

This clonotype has just a few counts. The chain combines TRBV2 with TRBJ1-6; TRBD1 is a possible D gene (6 bases). CDR3 length equals 14 residues. The V end was cut by 6 bases, the J end by 6 bases, with 12 bases between. Germline V gene data show CDR1 as SNHLY and CDR2 as FYNNEI. CDR3 sequence: CASSAGQINSPLHF. CDR3 coding DNA: TGTGCCAGCAGCGCCGGACAGATTAATTCACCCCTCCACTTT.

In this sample, this clonotype turned up many times. The chain employs TRBV20-1 and TRBJ2-7; 8 bases are a match to TRBD2. The CDR3 has 15 amino acids. Germline lookup yields CDR1 DFQATT and CDR2 SNEGSKA (reference sequence). V trimming: 0 bases; J trimming: 6 bases; junction bases outside the gene matches: 10. CDR3 DNA sequence: TGCAGTGCTAGAGATCCCACCCAAGCGGGAGTCGAGCAGTACTTC. Its protein product is CSARDPTQAGVEQYF.